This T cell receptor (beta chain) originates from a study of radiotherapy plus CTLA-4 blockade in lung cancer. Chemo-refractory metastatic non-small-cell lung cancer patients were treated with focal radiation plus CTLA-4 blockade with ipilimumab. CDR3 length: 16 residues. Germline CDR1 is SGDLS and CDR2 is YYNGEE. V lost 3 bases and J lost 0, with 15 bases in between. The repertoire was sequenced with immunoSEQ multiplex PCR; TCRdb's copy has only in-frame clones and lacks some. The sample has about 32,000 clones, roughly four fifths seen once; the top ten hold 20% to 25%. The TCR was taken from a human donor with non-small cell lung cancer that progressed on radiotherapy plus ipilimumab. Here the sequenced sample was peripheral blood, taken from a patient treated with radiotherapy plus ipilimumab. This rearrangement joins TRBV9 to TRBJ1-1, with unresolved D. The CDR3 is CASSAALGRVNTEAFF. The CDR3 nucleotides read TGTGCCAGCAGCGCCGCGCTTGGGCGGGTGAACACTGAAGCTTTCTTT.